This passage covers 9 T cell receptor beta chains from one sample sequenced in a study of blood T cell repertoires in COVID-19. The table came from immunoSEQ multiplex PCR; TCRdb's copy has only in-frame clones and leaves some out. The profile covers tens of thousands of clones, with roughly 84% appearing a single time and roughly 4.5% taken by the ten largest. Sequences were obtained from peripheral blood. The receptors shown here come from a woman between 55 and 75 years old with acute or convalescent COVID-19.

In regard to this clone: The DNA is omitted, as the CDR3 cannot be located on it reliably, and the CDR3 follows TCRdb's listing. This sequence joins TRBV6-1 and TRBJ2-7; TRBD2, as called in the table, went unchecked against the DNA. The CDR3 adds up to 14 amino acids, both ends counted. The V gene's germline CDR1 is MNHNS and CDR2 SASEGT. The CDR3 here is CASSERGVAGGSYF.

The V gene is TRBV20-1, the J gene TRBJ2-1, with 10 bases that match TRBD1. CDR1 is DFQATT, CDR2 SNEGSKA, per germline (reference sequence). The CDR3 extends over 14 amino acids. V lost 3 bases to trimming and J lost 8 bases; unmatched junction nucleotides: 7. DNA for the CDR3: TGCAGTGCTAGTCCCTCCGGGACAGGGGATGAGCAGTTCTTC. Encoded protein: CSASPSGTGDEQFF.

The chain recombines TRBV19 with TRBJ2-7; 8 bases map to TRBD1. With V trimmed by 4 bases and J by 3 bases, 5 bases remained unmatched. Germline CDR1 and CDR2: LNHDA and SQIVND (reference sequence). The CDR3 covers 14 residues. CDR3 bases: TGTGCCAGTAGTAGAGACAGGGGAAGCTACGAGCAGTACTTC. Encoded protein: CASSRDRGSYEQYF.

This clone was seen a single time. CDR3 in DNA: TGTGCCAGCAGCTCGAGAGGGGGCACCTACGAGCAGTACTTC. It specifies CASSSRGGTYEQYF. The V and J genes are TRBV7-9 and TRBJ2-7, with TRBD1 identical over 7 bases. Germline CDR1 reads SEHNR; CDR2 reads FQNEAQ (reference sequence). This CDR3 contains 14 residues. V was clipped by 4 bases and J by 2 bases; unmatched bases: 5.

The chain employs TRBV7-6 and TRBJ2-1, with D possibly matching TRBD1 (6 bases). The CDR3 contains 14 residues. Trimming removed 2 bases at V and 5 bases at J, with 10 bases between. Germline V lookup: CDR1 SGHVS, CDR2 FNYEAQ. CDR3 bases: TGTGCCAGCAGCTTAATCACAGGGAACAATGAGCAGTTCTTC. Its protein is CASSLITGNNEQFF.

The genes are TRBV2 and TRBJ2-3; 7 nucleotides agree with TRBD1. This CDR3 comprises 13 residues. CDR1 and CDR2 (germline): SNHLY, FYNNEI. Trimming at V came to 10 bases and at J to 3 bases, leaving 7 bases not matched to a gene. The CDR3 region has the DNA TGTGCCACCCGAGGGGGCGGAACAGATACGCAGTATTTT. Protein product: CATRGGGTDTQYF.

V usage is TRBV20-1 and J usage is TRBJ1-2, with unresolved D. CDR3 length: 14 residues. Trimming took off 3 bases at V and 8 bases at J, with 19 bases between the two ends. Germline values: CDR1 DFQATT, CDR2 SNEGSKA (reference sequence). This CDR3 is CSASTWTVNGGYTF. The CDR3 region has the DNA TGCAGTGCTAGTACGTGGACTGTCAACGGCGGCTACACCTTC.

This clone was seen only once. The gene calls are TRBV11-2 and TRBJ1-5; D gene uncertain. Germline assignment: CDR1 SGHAT and CDR2 FQNNGV. This CDR3 spans 13 amino acids. Trimming removed 0 bases from V and 3 bases from J, with 3 bases in between. In DNA, the CDR3 is TGTGCCAGCAGCTTAGAAGCCAATCAGCCCCAGCATTTT. It encodes CASSLEANQPQHF.

CDR3 bases: TGCGCCAGCAGCTTGGTTTCCCACAGTCTTGTGGTCCTGACTTTC. Its translation: CASSLVSHSLVVLTF. This chain connects TRBV5-1 to TRBJ2-6; no reliable D call. Trimming took 0 bases from V and 13 from J, leaving 17 bases between them. The CDR3 has 15 residues. Germline V CDR1 and CDR2: SGHRS, YFSETQ. Looking up the rest from reference TRBV5-1 and TRBJ2-6 gives the full variable domain: KAGVTQTPRYLIKTRGQQVTLSCSPISGHRSVSWYQQTPGQGLQFLFEYFSETQRNKGNFPGRFSGRQFSNSRSEMNVSTLELGDSALYLCASSLVSHSLVVLTFGAGSRLTVL.